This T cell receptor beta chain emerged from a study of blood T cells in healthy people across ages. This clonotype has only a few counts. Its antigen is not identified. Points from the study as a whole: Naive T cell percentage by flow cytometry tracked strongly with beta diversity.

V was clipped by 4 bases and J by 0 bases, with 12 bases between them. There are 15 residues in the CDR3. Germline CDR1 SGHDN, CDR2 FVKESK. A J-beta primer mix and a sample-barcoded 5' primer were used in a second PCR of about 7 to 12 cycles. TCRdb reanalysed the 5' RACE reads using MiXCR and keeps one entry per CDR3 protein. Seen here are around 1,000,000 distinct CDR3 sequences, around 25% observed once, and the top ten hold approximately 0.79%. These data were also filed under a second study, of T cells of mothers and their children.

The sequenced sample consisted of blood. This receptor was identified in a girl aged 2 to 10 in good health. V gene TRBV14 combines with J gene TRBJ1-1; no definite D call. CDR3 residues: CASSLGPELNTEAFF. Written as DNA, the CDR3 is TGTGCCAGCAGCCTCGGACCGGAACTGAACACTGAAGCTTTCTTT. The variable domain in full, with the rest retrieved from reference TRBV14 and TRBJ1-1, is EAGVTQFPSHSVIEKGQTVTLRCDPISGHDNLYWYRRVMGKEIKFLLHFVKESKQDESGMPNNRFLAERTGGTYSTLKVQPAELEDSGVYFCASSLGPELNTEAFFGQGTRLTVV.